A single T cell receptor beta chain is shown here with its context. V lost 0 bases to trimming and J lost 4 bases; unmatched junction nucleotides: 3. There are 16 residues in the CDR3. Germline V CDR1 and CDR2: KGHDR, SFDVKD. This specimen belongs to a study of blood T cell repertoires in COVID-19. Overall study: Sites across the United States, Italy and Spain contributed samples from acute and convalescent COVID-19. Sample material is recorded as cDNA or gDNA derived from T cells, B-cell-depleted T cells, or PBMCs.

Original processing notes: Estimated nucleated cell counts came from reference gene primer amplification. Sequencing used immunoSEQ multiplex PCR; TCRdb keeps in-frame clones, though not all of them. V, J and clone size derive from that table, while D and trimming were established from the DNA sequence. The table lists about 330,000 clones, approximately 87% of them singletons. The chain combines TRBV24-1 with TRBJ2-2; 8 positions match TRBD1. This TCR was recovered from a woman aged 50 to 60 with active or convalescent COVID-19. Sequenced input: peripheral blood. CDR3 amino acids: CATSDLDRGGTGELFF. CDR3 in DNA: TGTGCCACCAGTGATTTGGACAGGGGCGGCACCGGGGAGCTGTTTTTT.